These T cell receptor beta chains were read from a single sample in a study of regulatory T cells in long-lasting Graves disease. From the multiplex PCR reads, TCRdb called clonotypes with MiXCR, one entry per CDR3 protein. There are hundreds of thousands of distinct CDR3 sequences in the sample; less than 15% occur only once, and roughly 10% lies in the top ten. The sample was also reused in another study, on T cells in Graves' hyperthyroidism and ophthalmopathy.

The source was peripheral blood mononuclear cells (PBMCs), collected at new diagnosis, from a patient treated with antithyroid drugs. The receptors derive from a man aged 25 to 40 with Graves disease. CDR3s include the opening cysteine and the closing phenylalanine or tryptophan. D genes are given only for firm matches. A clone size is listed for some rows: how often the clone was seen (once, few, many), or a class if it is expanded.

j_call clone_size d_call v_call cdr3_length cdr3_aa cdr3_nt
TRBJ1-1 many TRBD1 TRBV15 14 CATSRPDRGPEAFF TGTGCCACCAGCAGACCCGACAGGGGACCTGAAGCTTTCTTT
TRBJ1-4 few - TRBV15 11 CATSSSRELFF TGTGCCACCAGCAGTAGTCGGGAACTGTTTTTT
TRBJ2-3 - TRBD2 TRBV7-3 16 CASSTGLAGMSDTQYF TGTGCCAGCAGCACGGGACTAGCGGGGATGTCAGATACGCAGTATTTT
TRBJ1-1 few - TRBV29-1 14 CSVEDRGQRTEAFF TGCAGCGTTGAAGATCGGGGGCAGCGGACTGAAGCTTTCTTT
TRBJ2-3 many TRBD1 TRBV10-3 14 CAISEGQGSDTQYF TGTGCCATCAGTGAGGGACAGGGATCAGATACGCAGTATTTT
TRBJ2-2 - TRBD2 TRBV7-7 18 CASSGTSGFSTNTGELFF TGTGCCAGCAGCGGGACTAGCGGGTTTTCTACGAACACCGGGGAGCTGTTTTTT
TRBJ2-5 many TRBD2 TRBV7-2 13 CASSFGGSETQYF TGTGCCAGCAGCTTCGGCGGGAGTGAGACCCAGTACTTC
TRBJ1-5 many - TRBV12-3/TRBV12-4 19 CASSFRIRLAAHSNQPQHF TGTGCCAGCAGTTTTCGGATACGATTGGCAGCCCATAGCAATCAGCCCCAGCATTTT
TRBJ2-7 - - TRBV20-1 13 CSASPLSSYEQYF TGCAGTGCTAGTCCACTTAGCTCCTACGAGCAGTACTTC
TRBJ1-5 - - TRBV19 14 CASSIREGNQPQHF TGTGCCAGTAGTATCCGGGAGGGTAATCAGCCCCAGCATTTT
TRBJ2-2 - - TRBV27 15 CASSLSQGWTGELFF TGTGCCAGCAGTTTATCACAGGGATGGACCGGGGAGCTGTTTTTT
TRBJ2-1 many TRBD1 TRBV7-2 13 CASSRQGKDEQFF TGTGCCAGCAGTCGACAGGGTAAAGATGAGCAGTTCTTC
TRBJ1-2 - - TRBV15 15 CATSVEGAPDYGYTF TGTGCCACCAGTGTGGAAGGGGCGCCGGACTATGGCTACACCTTC
TRBJ2-7 many - TRBV7-8 11 CASSYNGEQYF TGTGCCAGCAGCTATAACGGGGAGCAGTACTTC
TRBJ2-5 - - TRBV7-2 15 CASSLASRTQETQYF TGTGCCAGCAGCTTAGCGTCTAGGACGCAAGAGACCCAGTACTTC
TRBJ2-7 many TRBD2 TRBV7-9 16 CASSFGWREDTYEQYF TGTGCCAGCAGCTTCGGTTGGCGGGAGGATACCTACGAGCAGTACTTC